This T cell receptor beta chain was recorded in a study of blood T cell repertoires in COVID-19. Study in general: The study drew acute and convalescent COVID-19 samples from the United States, Italy and Spain. Sources were T cells, B-cell-depleted T cells, or PBMCs; the material itself was cDNA or gDNA.

Trimming removed 5 bases from V and 6 bases from J, with 14 bases in between. Germline CDR1 reads SEHNR; CDR2 reads FQNEAQ (reference sequence). CDR3 length: 15 residues. Original handling: Researchers report that nucleated cell counts were estimated from reference gene primer amplification. TCRdb keeps only in-frame clones here, not all; method: immunoSEQ multiplex PCR. For V, J and clone size, that table is used; D and trimming come from the DNA. The sample holds about 170,000 clones, more than 65% seen once. The receptor was derived from a human donor with acute or convalescent COVID-19. The donor label of this sample is uncertain. The sequenced sample was peripheral blood. The rearrangement joins TRBV7-9 to TRBJ1-6; D is perhaps TRBD1 (6 bases). The CDR3 region is CASSPEGGPNSPLHF. CDR3 bases: TGTGCCAGCAGCCCAGAGGGGGGGCCTAATTCACCCCTCCACTTT. The full variable domain, completed using reference TRBV7-9 and TRBJ1-6, is DTGVSQNPRHKITKRGQNVTFRCDPISEHNRLYWYRQTLGQGPEFLTYFQNEAQLEKSRLLSDRFSAERPKGSFSTLEIQRTEQGDSAMYLCASSPEGGPNSPLHFGNGTRLTVT.